Following are 3 T cell receptor beta chains from one sample sequenced in a study of identical twins. One entry per CDR3 protein, called by TCRdb with MiXCR from the 5' RACE reads. The sample includes fewer than 250,000 distinct CDR3 sequences, 7.5% of them seen just once. This same sample was also taken into another study, of yellow fever vaccine responses in identical twins.

The specimen was memory (CD45RO+) T cells sorted from blood. Every receptor here comes from a woman under 30 in good health.

This clonotype came up many times. V is TRBV3-1 and J is TRBJ2-7; D possibly matches TRBD1 or TRBD2 (5 bases each). The V end was cut by 2 bases, the J end by 5 bases, with 10 bases between. CDR1 is LGHDT and CDR2 is YNNKEL in the germline V gene (reference sequence). This CDR3 is built from 13 residues. CDR3 nucleotide sequence: TGTGCCAGCAGCCAATCCCGAGGGGACGAGCAGTACTTC. Protein product: CASSQSRGDEQYF.

This clonotype occurred once. This chain connects TRBV6-1 to TRBJ1-2, with TRBD1 matching 7 bases. This CDR3 region has 13 residues. V lost 9 bases, J lost 7 bases, and 11 bases stayed unmatched. Germline V gene data show CDR1 as MNHNS and CDR2 as SASEGT. DNA of the CDR3: TGTGCCAGTCAGACAGGGCTATCGGGTGGCTACACCTTC. Its translation is CASQTGLSGGYTF.

There are many counts of this clonotype. This chain links TRBV7-2 with TRBJ1-4, with 8 bases identical to TRBD1. The CDR3 length is 13 residues. V shed 5 bases, J shed 8 bases, and the junction held 4 bases outside the gene matches. The germline V gene encodes CDR1 SGHTA and CDR2 FQGNSA. As DNA, the CDR3 is TGTGCCAGCAGCCTAGGGACAGGCGAAAAACTGTTTTTT. Translation: CASSLGTGEKLFF. The full variable domain, completed using reference TRBV7-2 and TRBJ1-4, is GAGVSQSPSNKVTEKGKDVELRCDPISGHTALYWYRQSLGQGLEFLIYFQGNSAPDKSGLPSDRFSAERTGGSVSTLTIQRTQQEDSAVYLCASSLGTGEKLFFGSGTQLSVL.